This entry features one T cell receptor (beta chain) sequence. These data are taken from a study of blood T cell repertoires in COVID-19. The wider study: Researchers got acute and convalescent COVID-19 samples from the United States, Italy and Spain. T cells, B-cell-depleted T cells, or PBMCs provided the cDNA or gDNA that served as material.

V lost 0 bases and J lost 1, with 13 bases in between. This CDR3 is 17 amino acids long. CDR1 and CDR2 (germline): SGDLS, YYNGEE. Sequencing used immunoSEQ multiplex PCR; TCRdb keeps in-frame clones, though not all of them. In the table there are about 300,000 clones, roughly 91% of which are singletons. A case of COVID-19 had been met by exposed participants within 2 weeks before study entry. This TCR came from a woman aged 45 to 65 who had been exposed to COVID-19. The sample taken for sequencing was PBMCs or T cells enriched from blood (not recorded which). The rearrangement uses TRBV9 and TRBJ2-2; a weak D match, TRBD1 (6 bases). Here the CDR3 DNA reads TGTGCCAGCAGCGTAGGACGTACAGGGCGGAACACCGGGGAGCTGTTTTTT. Translation: CASSVGRTGRNTGELFF.